Below are 5 T cell receptor beta chains sequenced from a single sample in a study of OX40 agonist ivuxolimab in advanced cancers. TCRdb keeps only in-frame clones here, not all; method: immunoSEQ multiplex PCR. The repertoire holds roughly 68,000 clones, with 85% to 90% as singletons. Sequenced here: CD4+ or CD8+ T cells sorted from blood, sampled in a trial of the OX40 agonist ivuxolimab. The receptors originated from an adult with an advanced solid tumor such as melanoma, head and neck, liver or kidney cancer.

This chain uses TRBV27 with TRBJ2-3, with D possibly called TRBD1 or TRBD2 (5 bases each). This CDR3 has 11 amino acids. Germline loops: CDR1 MNHEY, CDR2 SMNVEV (reference sequence). The germline V and J ends were trimmed by 8 bases and 6 bases, with 9 bases remaining between them. Here the CDR3 reads CASWDRDTQYF. For the CDR3, the DNA is TGTGCCAGCTGGGACCGGGATACGCAGTATTTT.

This sequence joins TRBV19 and TRBJ2-7, with 8 bases fitting TRBD1. V lost 3 bases to trimming and J lost 7 bases; unmatched junction nucleotides: 8. The CDR3 has 14 amino acids. Germline lookup yields CDR1 LNHDA and CDR2 SQIVND (reference sequence). CDR3 protein: CASSIGGTGREQYF. CDR3 nucleotides: TGTGCCAGTAGTATTGGTGGGACAGGCCGGGAGCAGTACTTC.

The chain carries TRBV5-4 and TRBJ2-3; D is unresolved. Germline CDR1 is SGHNT and CDR2 is YYREEE (reference sequence). The CDR3 length is 13 residues. V lost 2 bases and J lost 3, with 7 bases in between. CDR3 loop: CASSFLGTDTQYF. The CDR3 DNA reads TGTGCCAGCAGCTTCCTGGGGACAGATACGCAGTATTTT. Variable domain in full (rest from reference TRBV5-4 and TRBJ2-3): ETGVTQSPTHLIKTRGQQVTLRCSSQSGHNTVSWYQQALGQGPQFIFQYYREEENGRGNFPPRFSGLQFPNYSSELNVNALELDDSALYLCASSFLGTDTQYFGPGTRLTVL.

V and J are TRBV5-1 and TRBJ2-3, with 9 bases aligning to TRBD2. Trimming took 4 bases from V and 2 from J; bases not matched to a gene: 5. The V gene's germline CDR1 is SGHRS and CDR2 YFSETQ. This CDR3 has 15 residues. Here the CDR3 reads CASSISGGFTDTQYF. As DNA, the CDR3 is TGCGCCAGCAGCATTAGCGGGGGCTTCACAGATACGCAGTATTTT.

This chain uses TRBV27 with TRBJ1-2; D gene uncertain. There are 13 residues in the CDR3. The V gene lost 6 bases and the J gene lost 0 bases, with 8 bases spanning the gap. The germline V gene has CDR1 MNHEY and CDR2 SMNVEV (reference sequence). The CDR3 nucleotides are TGTGCCAGCAGGCTTACCCCTAACTATGGCTACACCTTC. Translation gives CASRLTPNYGYTF.